This is a list of T cell receptor beta chains from one sample in a study of cytotoxic CD8 clonotypes in ibrutinib-treated CLL. Using immunoSEQ multiplex PCR, the repertoire was profiled, and TCRdb retains in-frame clones only, with some absent. The sample yields roughly 200,000 clones, about 72% seen once. The starting material was PBMCs, obtained after 24 months of ibrutinib treatment. These receptors originate from a human donor with chronic lymphocytic leukemia. Each CDR3 is given with its conserved first and last residue. Each record gives: CDR3 protein, CDR3 DNA, D gene, J gene, V gene, clone size, CDR3 length. A D gene is named only where the DNA matches it firmly. Only part of the rows carry a size: once, few, many, or a class if the clone is expanded.

CDR3 protein: CARARPAGAGEQYF
CDR3 DNA: TGTGCCAGGGCACGCCCAGCGGGAGCCGGGGAGCAGTACTTC
D gene: TRBD2
J gene: TRBJ2-7
V gene: TRBV2
clone size: -
CDR3 length: 14

CDR3 protein: CAISESRAGSGNTIYF
CDR3 DNA: TGTGCCATCAGTGAGTCGAGGGCAGGGTCCGGAAACACCATATATTTT
D gene: -
J gene: TRBJ1-3
V gene: TRBV10-3
clone size: -
CDR3 length: 16

CDR3 protein: CAWARIQETQYF
CDR3 DNA: TGTGCCTGGGCCCGCATCCAAGAGACCCAGTACTTC
D gene: -
J gene: TRBJ2-5
V gene: TRBV30
clone size: few
CDR3 length: 12

CDR3 protein: CASSASGGRTEAFF
CDR3 DNA: TGTGCCAGCAGCGCATCCGGGGGTAGGACTGAAGCTTTCTTT
D gene: -
J gene: TRBJ1-1
V gene: TRBV5-4
clone size: -
CDR3 length: 14

CDR3 protein: CASSQDYYYGYTF
CDR3 DNA: TGCGCCAGCAGCCAAGATTATTACTATGGCTACACCTTC
D gene: -
J gene: TRBJ1-2
V gene: TRBV5-1
clone size: few
CDR3 length: 13

CDR3 protein: CASSPSGTGNEKLFF
CDR3 DNA: TGTGCCAGCTCACCCTCAGGGACAGGGAATGAAAAACTGTTTTTT
D gene: TRBD1
J gene: TRBJ1-4
V gene: TRBV18
clone size: -
CDR3 length: 15

CDR3 protein: CASSPGPNQPQHF
CDR3 DNA: TGTGCCAGCAGTCCCGGACCTAATCAGCCCCAGCATTTT
D gene: -
J gene: TRBJ1-5
V gene: TRBV5-4
clone size: -
CDR3 length: 13

CDR3 protein: CASRRAGGGEKLFF
CDR3 DNA: TGTGCCAGCAGACGGGCCGGGGGGGGTGAAAAACTGTTTTTT
D gene: -
J gene: TRBJ1-4
V gene: TRBV5-4
clone size: -
CDR3 length: 14

CDR3 protein: CASSILGQGNSYEQYF
CDR3 DNA: TGTGCCAGCAGCATACTAGGACAGGGGAATTCCTACGAGCAGTACTTC
D gene: TRBD1
J gene: TRBJ2-7
V gene: TRBV7-9
clone size: few
CDR3 length: 16

CDR3 protein: CSVGVGQSSGNTIYF
CDR3 DNA: TGCAGCGTTGGGGTAGGGCAGAGCTCTGGAAACACCATATATTTT
D gene: -
J gene: TRBJ1-3
V gene: TRBV29-1
clone size: -
CDR3 length: 15

CDR3 protein: CASSPYAGENTEAFF
CDR3 DNA: TGTGCCAGCTCACCATATGCAGGGGAGAACACTGAAGCTTTCTTT
D gene: -
J gene: TRBJ1-1
V gene: TRBV18
clone size: once
CDR3 length: 15

CDR3 protein: CASSPRTSGRLQYF
CDR3 DNA: TGCGCCAGCAGCCCACGGACTAGCGGGAGGTTGCAGTACTTC
D gene: TRBD2
J gene: TRBJ2-7
V gene: TRBV5-1
clone size: -
CDR3 length: 14

CDR3 protein: CAISGTGNTDTQYF
CDR3 DNA: TGTGCCATCAGTGGGACTGGCAACACAGATACGCAGTATTTT
D gene: -
J gene: TRBJ2-3
V gene: TRBV10-3
clone size: -
CDR3 length: 14

CDR3 protein: CASSPEGVGWGRNTEAFF
CDR3 DNA: TGTGCCAGCTCACCCGAGGGGGTCGGGTGGGGACGGAACACTGAAGCTTTCTTT
D gene: -
J gene: TRBJ1-1
V gene: TRBV18
clone size: -
CDR3 length: 18

CDR3 protein: CASSLTGTGGVKTDTQYF
CDR3 DNA: TGCGCCAGCAGCTTGACCGGGACAGGGGGTGTGAAAACAGATACGCAGTATTTT
D gene: TRBD1
J gene: TRBJ2-3
V gene: TRBV5-1
clone size: -
CDR3 length: 18

CDR3 protein: CASSPTALNEQFF
CDR3 DNA: TGTGCCAGCTCACCGACCGCCCTCAATGAGCAGTTCTTC
D gene: -
J gene: TRBJ2-1
V gene: TRBV18
clone size: once
CDR3 length: 13

CDR3 protein: CASSEGLTGDYGYTF
CDR3 DNA: TGTGCCAGCAGTGAAGGCCTGACCGGAGACTATGGCTACACCTTC
D gene: -
J gene: TRBJ1-2
V gene: TRBV6-1
clone size: -
CDR3 length: 15

CDR3 protein: CASSQDSRGSIYTF
CDR3 DNA: TGTGCCAGCAGCCAAGACTCCAGGGGTAGTATCTACACCTTC
D gene: -
J gene: TRBJ1-2
V gene: TRBV4-2
clone size: -
CDR3 length: 14

CDR3 protein: CASSLAGDPGELFF
CDR3 DNA: TGTGCCAGCAGTTTGGCAGGGGACCCCGGGGAGCTGTTTTTT
D gene: -
J gene: TRBJ2-2
V gene: TRBV28
clone size: -
CDR3 length: 14

CDR3 protein: CASSSHMQGSGANVLTF
CDR3 DNA: TGCGCCAGCAGCTCCCACATGCAGGGCTCTGGGGCCAACGTCCTGACTTTC
D gene: -
J gene: TRBJ2-6
V gene: TRBV5-1
clone size: -
CDR3 length: 17

CDR3 protein: CASSPDRNSNQPQHF
CDR3 DNA: TGTGCCAGCAGCCCGGACAGGAATAGCAATCAGCCCCAGCATTTT
D gene: TRBD1
J gene: TRBJ1-5
V gene: TRBV2
clone size: -
CDR3 length: 15

CDR3 protein: CAWSVRGAPSYEQYF
CDR3 DNA: TGTGCCTGGAGTGTAAGAGGGGCTCCCTCCTACGAGCAGTACTTC
D gene: -
J gene: TRBJ2-7
V gene: TRBV30
clone size: once
CDR3 length: 15

CDR3 protein: CASSLQGWETQYF
CDR3 DNA: TGCGCCAGCAGCCTTCAGGGGTGGGAGACCCAGTACTTC
D gene: -
J gene: TRBJ2-5
V gene: TRBV5-1
clone size: -
CDR3 length: 13

CDR3 protein: CASSQVASRKETQYF
CDR3 DNA: TGCGCCAGCAGCCAAGTGGCGAGCAGGAAAGAGACCCAGTACTTC
D gene: -
J gene: TRBJ2-5
V gene: TRBV4-3
clone size: -
CDR3 length: 15

CDR3 protein: CASGLARQGWYEQYF
CDR3 DNA: TGTGCTAGTGGTTTGGCCCGGCAGGGGTGGTACGAGCAGTACTTC
D gene: -
J gene: TRBJ2-7
V gene: TRBV12-5
clone size: -
CDR3 length: 15

CDR3 protein: CASSPSGTGHSDTQYF
CDR3 DNA: TGTGCCAGCAGCCCTAGCGGGACAGGGCATTCAGATACGCAGTATTTT
D gene: -
J gene: TRBJ2-3
V gene: TRBV11-2
clone size: -
CDR3 length: 16

CDR3 protein: CASSVAFNEQFF
CDR3 DNA: TGTGCCAGCAGCGTAGCATTCAATGAGCAGTTCTTC
D gene: -
J gene: TRBJ2-1
V gene: TRBV9
clone size: once
CDR3 length: 12

CDR3 protein: CASSMDRVVDEQFF
CDR3 DNA: TGCGCCAGCAGCATGGACAGGGTAGTCGATGAGCAGTTCTTC
D gene: TRBD1
J gene: TRBJ2-1
V gene: TRBV5-1
clone size: -
CDR3 length: 14

CDR3 protein: CASSREMDYEQYF
CDR3 DNA: TGTGCCAGCAGCAGGGAGATGGACTACGAGCAGTACTTC
D gene: -
J gene: TRBJ2-7
V gene: TRBV2
clone size: -
CDR3 length: 13

CDR3 protein: CASNAGGRGYTF
CDR3 DNA: TGCGCCAGCAACGCCGGGGGCCGTGGCTACACCTTC
D gene: -
J gene: TRBJ1-2
V gene: TRBV10-2
clone size: once
CDR3 length: 12

CDR3 protein: CASSFQGWEQYF
CDR3 DNA: TGTGCCAGCAGTTTTCAGGGTTGGGAGCAGTACTTC
D gene: -
J gene: TRBJ2-7
V gene: TRBV6-5
clone size: -
CDR3 length: 12

CDR3 protein: CASSDTPGQGGKNQPQHF
CDR3 DNA: TGTGCCAGCAGTGATACACCGGGACAGGGGGGAAAGAATCAGCCCCAGCATTTT
D gene: TRBD1
J gene: TRBJ1-5
V gene: TRBV6-4
clone size: -
CDR3 length: 18

CDR3 protein: CASSVGGLAGVYEQFF
CDR3 DNA: TGTGCCAGCAGCGTAGGGGGACTAGCGGGAGTATATGAGCAGTTCTTC
D gene: TRBD2
J gene: TRBJ2-1
V gene: TRBV9
clone size: once
CDR3 length: 16

CDR3 protein: CASSYRPGTGQVGELFF
CDR3 DNA: TGCGCCAGCAGCTATCGACCCGGGACAGGGCAGGTCGGGGAGCTGTTTTTT
D gene: TRBD1
J gene: TRBJ2-2
V gene: TRBV5-1
clone size: few
CDR3 length: 17

CDR3 protein: CASSLWSGSNQPQHF
CDR3 DNA: TGTGCCAGCAGCTTGTGGTCGGGCAGCAATCAGCCCCAGCATTTT
D gene: -
J gene: TRBJ1-5
V gene: TRBV5-6
clone size: -
CDR3 length: 15

CDR3 protein: CASKSGTNNYGYTF
CDR3 DNA: TGTGCCAGCAAATCCGGGACAAATAACTATGGCTACACCTTC
D gene: -
J gene: TRBJ1-2
V gene: TRBV28
clone size: few
CDR3 length: 14

CDR3 protein: CASRRGVDYSGEKLFF
CDR3 DNA: TGTGCCAGCAGACGAGGGGTTGACTATTCCGGGGAAAAACTGTTTTTT
D gene: -
J gene: TRBJ1-4
V gene: TRBV27
clone size: -
CDR3 length: 16

CDR3 protein: CASSLVAGGPTKNIQYF
CDR3 DNA: TGTGCCAGCAGCCTCGTAGCGGGAGGGCCGACCAAAAACATTCAGTACTTC
D gene: TRBD2
J gene: TRBJ2-4
V gene: TRBV7-9
clone size: few
CDR3 length: 17

CDR3 protein: CASSTPGGGANQPQHF
CDR3 DNA: TGCGCCAGCAGCACACCTGGGGGGGGAGCCAATCAGCCCCAGCATTTT
D gene: -
J gene: TRBJ1-5
V gene: TRBV4-1
clone size: -
CDR3 length: 16

CDR3 protein: CASGLDRGSNQPQHF
CDR3 DNA: TGTGCCAGCGGGTTGGACAGGGGGAGCAATCAGCCCCAGCATTTT
D gene: TRBD1
J gene: TRBJ1-5
V gene: TRBV19
clone size: -
CDR3 length: 15

CDR3 protein: CASSLATANTEAFF
CDR3 DNA: TGCGCCAGCAGCTTGGCGACAGCTAACACTGAAGCTTTCTTT
D gene: -
J gene: TRBJ1-1
V gene: TRBV5-1
clone size: -
CDR3 length: 14